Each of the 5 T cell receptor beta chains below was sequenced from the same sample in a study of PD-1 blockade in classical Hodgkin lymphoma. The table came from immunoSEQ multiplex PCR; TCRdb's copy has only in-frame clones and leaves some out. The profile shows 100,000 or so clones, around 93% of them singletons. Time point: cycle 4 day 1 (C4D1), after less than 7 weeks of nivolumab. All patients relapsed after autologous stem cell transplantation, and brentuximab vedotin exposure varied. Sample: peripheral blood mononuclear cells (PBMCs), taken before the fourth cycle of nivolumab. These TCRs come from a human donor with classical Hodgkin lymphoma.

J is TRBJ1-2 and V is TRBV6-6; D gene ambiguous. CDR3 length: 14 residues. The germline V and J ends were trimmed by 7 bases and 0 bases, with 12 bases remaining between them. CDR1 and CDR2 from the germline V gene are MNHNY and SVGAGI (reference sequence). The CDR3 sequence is CASTTLQANYGYTF. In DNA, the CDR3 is TGTGCCAGCACCACCCTACAAGCTAACTATGGCTACACCTTC.

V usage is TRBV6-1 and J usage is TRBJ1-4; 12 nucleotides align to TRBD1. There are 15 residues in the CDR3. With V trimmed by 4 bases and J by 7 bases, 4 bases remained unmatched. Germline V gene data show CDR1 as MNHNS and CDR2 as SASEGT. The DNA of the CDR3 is TGTGCCAGCAGTGCCGGGACAGGGGGCCGTGAAAAACTGTTTTTT. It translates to CASSAGTGGREKLFF.

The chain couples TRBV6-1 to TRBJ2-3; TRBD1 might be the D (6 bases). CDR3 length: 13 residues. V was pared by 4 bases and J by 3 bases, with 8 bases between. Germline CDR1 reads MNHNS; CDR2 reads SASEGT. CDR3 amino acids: CASSVQGTDTQYF. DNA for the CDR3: TGTGCCAGCAGTGTTCAGGGGACAGATACGCAGTATTTT.

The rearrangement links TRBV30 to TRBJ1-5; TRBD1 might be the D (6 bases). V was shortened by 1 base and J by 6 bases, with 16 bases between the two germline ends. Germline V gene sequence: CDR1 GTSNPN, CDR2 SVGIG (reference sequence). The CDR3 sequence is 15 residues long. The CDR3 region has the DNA TGTGCCTGGAGTGAGGTGCCAGGGGCTGGTCAGCCCCAGCATTTT. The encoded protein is CAWSEVPGAGQPQHF.

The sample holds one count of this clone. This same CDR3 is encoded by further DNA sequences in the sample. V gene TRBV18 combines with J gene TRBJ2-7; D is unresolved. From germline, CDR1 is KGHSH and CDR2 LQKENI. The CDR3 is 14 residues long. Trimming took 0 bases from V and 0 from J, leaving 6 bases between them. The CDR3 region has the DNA TGTGCCAGCTCACCACCGACTGACTCCTACGAGCAGTACTTC. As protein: CASSPPTDSYEQYF. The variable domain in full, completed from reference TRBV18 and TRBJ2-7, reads NAGVMQNPRHLVRRRGQEARLRCSPMKGHSHVYWYRQLPEEGLKFMVYLQKENIIDESGMPKERFSAEFPKEGPSILRIQQVVRGDSAAYFCASSPPTDSYEQYFGPGTRLTVT.